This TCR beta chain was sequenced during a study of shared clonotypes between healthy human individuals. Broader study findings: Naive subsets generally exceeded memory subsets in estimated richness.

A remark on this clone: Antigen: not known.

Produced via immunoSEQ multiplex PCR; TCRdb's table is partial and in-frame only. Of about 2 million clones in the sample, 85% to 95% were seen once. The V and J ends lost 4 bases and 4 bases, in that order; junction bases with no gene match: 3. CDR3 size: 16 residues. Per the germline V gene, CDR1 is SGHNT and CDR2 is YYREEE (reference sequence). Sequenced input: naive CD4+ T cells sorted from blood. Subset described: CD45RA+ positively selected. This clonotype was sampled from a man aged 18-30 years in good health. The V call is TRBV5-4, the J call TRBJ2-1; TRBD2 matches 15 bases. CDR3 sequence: CASSIGTSGRYNEQFF. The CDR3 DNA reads TGTGCCAGCAGCATCGGGACTAGCGGGAGGTACAATGAGCAGTTCTTC.